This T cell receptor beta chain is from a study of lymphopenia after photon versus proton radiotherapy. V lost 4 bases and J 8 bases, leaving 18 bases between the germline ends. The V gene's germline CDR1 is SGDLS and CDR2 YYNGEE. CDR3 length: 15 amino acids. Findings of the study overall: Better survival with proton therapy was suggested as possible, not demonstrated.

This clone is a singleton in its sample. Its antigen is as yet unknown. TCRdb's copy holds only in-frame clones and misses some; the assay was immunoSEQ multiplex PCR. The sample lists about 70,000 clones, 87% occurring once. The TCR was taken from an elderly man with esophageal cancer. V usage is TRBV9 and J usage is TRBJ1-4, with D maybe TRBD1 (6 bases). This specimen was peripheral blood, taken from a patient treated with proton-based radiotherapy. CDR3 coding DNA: TGTGCCAGCAGCTCTATACAGGGAGCTGGGGAAAAACTGTTTTTT. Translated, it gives CASSSIQGAGEKLFF.